The T cell receptor beta chain under discussion was sequenced for a study of blood T cell repertoires in COVID-19. For the study at large: Both acute and convalescent COVID-19 samples were obtained from the United States, Italy and Spain. T cells, B-cell-depleted T cells, or PBMCs provided the cDNA or gDNA that served as material.

In the original workflow: Amplification from reference gene primers served as the basis for estimated nucleated cell counts. The method was immunoSEQ multiplex PCR; TCRdb's version includes in-frame clones alone and lacks a portion of them. For V, J and clone size, that table is used; D and trimming come from the DNA. This sample has approximately 50,000 clones, with roughly nine tenths found just once. Per germline, CDR1 SGHDN and CDR2 FVKESK. V gave up 4 bases and J gave up 3 bases, with 15 bases separating them. The CDR3 sequence is 15 residues long. The J gene is TRBJ1-1, the V gene TRBV14, with D maybe TRBD1 (5 bases). Sequencing was done on a sample of peripheral blood. The sequence came from a human donor in a cohort sampled during active COVID-19. CDR3 DNA sequence: TGTGCCAGCAGCCCTCCCCCCCCGACAGACACTGAAGCTTTCTTT. Its protein product is CASSPPPPTDTEAFF.